Following are 7 T cell receptor beta chains from one sample sequenced in a study of shared T cell receptors in the human thymus (dated by TCRdb to the early 2020s). Library preparation was by the immunoSEQ multiplex PCR assay. TCRdb obtained this table from immuneACCESS and retained in-frame rearrangements with V and J assigned. These tables miss some clones; where compared with another copy, unresolved V genes account for less than half of the shortfall, and the remainder is unexplained. Across this sample there are hundreds of thousands of clones, with about 87% seen only once. The ten biggest clones cover roughly 0.0089% of the sample. These data were also reused for a study on human thymus T cells.

The sequencing input was thymocytes. The receptor set was obtained from a boy in the first two years of life with a congenital heart defect. Donor details come from another sample of the same person, matched by shared clones.

The chain employs TRBV4-3 and TRBJ2-1, with 12 positions matching TRBD2. The CDR3 length is 18 residues. V was pared by 1 base and J by 12 bases, with 16 bases of the junction left unmatched. Germline assignment: CDR1 LGHNA and CDR2 YSLEER. The CDR3 DNA reads TGCGCCAGCAGCCAAGTTCCGGGACTAGCGGGTATAATGAGTCGGCAGTTCTTC. Translated: CASSQVPGLAGIMSRQFF.

CDR3 in amino acids: CASSFHSLYGYTF. CDR3 DNA sequence: TGTGCCAGCAGCTTTCACAGCCTCTATGGCTACACCTTC. The chain carries TRBV7-9 and TRBJ1-2; no reliable D call. Germline V lookup: CDR1 SEHNR, CDR2 FQNEAQ (reference sequence). V was trimmed by 3 bases and J by 4 bases, leaving 9 bases between them. There are 13 residues in the CDR3.

CDR3 loop: CASSRQGVGQPQHF. CDR3 DNA sequence: TGCGCCAGCAGTAGACAGGGGGTAGGGCAGCCCCAGCATTTT. The chain is built from TRBV10-2 and TRBJ1-5; 9 bases line up with TRBD1. This CDR3 contains 14 residues. Per the germline V gene, CDR1 is WSHSY and CDR2 is SAAADI. V dropped 5 bases and J dropped 7; count of bases not matched to a gene: 6.

The V and J genes are TRBV14 and TRBJ2-1; 15 bases align to TRBD2. J was trimmed by 8 bases and V by 2 bases; bases with no gene match: 10. This CDR3 is 18 amino acids long. Germline V lookup: CDR1 SGHDN, CDR2 FVKESK. In nucleotides, the CDR3 is TGTGCCAGCAGCCAACAAAGGACTAGCGGGGGGGCCTGGGATGAGCAGTTCTTC. Protein: CASSQQRTSGGAWDEQFF. Full variable domain (missing parts from reference TRBV14 and TRBJ2-1): EAGVTQFPSHSVIEKGQTVTLRCDPISGHDNLYWYRRVMGKEIKFLLHFVKESKQDESGMPNNRFLAERTGGTYSTLKVQPAELEDSGVYFCASSQQRTSGGAWDEQFFGPGTRLTVL.

V gene TRBV4-1 combines with J gene TRBJ1-1; perhaps TRBD1 as D (6 bases). This CDR3 has 14 amino acids. The V gene lost 3 bases and the J gene lost 8 bases, with 16 bases spanning the gap. Germline CDR1 is MGHRA and CDR2 is YSYEKL. DNA for the CDR3: TGCGCCAGCAGCCAGGGGACATTGTTGTCCGAAGCTTTCTTT. Amino acid sequence: CASSQGTLLSEAFF.

The genes are TRBV28 and TRBJ2-3; maybe TRBD2 (5 bases). The V and J ends lost 5 bases and 4 bases respectively, with 16 bases between them. Germline CDR1 reads MDHEN; CDR2 reads SYDVKM. CDR3 length: 15 residues. The CDR3 here is CASSPRDWSADTQYF. CDR3 nucleotides: TGTGCCAGCAGTCCTCGGGATTGGTCCGCAGATACGCAGTATTTT.

On this clone: The junction and the germline gene differ at one end; a read error may be behind it. Other nucleotide sequences from this sample produce the same CDR3. DNA for the CDR3: TGTGCCAGCAGTGAAGCCCAGACACTGTATAATTCCCCCCTCCACTTT. Amino acid sequence: CASSEAQTLYNSPLHF. The chain has TRBV6-1 and TRBJ1-6; D uncertain. CDR1 and CDR2 from the germline V gene are MNHNS and SASEGT. The CDR3 spans 16 residues.